Detailed here is one T cell receptor (beta chain). Its matching antigen is unknown. Using immunoSEQ multiplex PCR, the repertoire was profiled, and TCRdb retains in-frame clones only, with some absent. The table lists approximately 260,000 clones, around 87% of them singletons. This sample is part of a study of cytomegalovirus exposure and HLA in healthy donors. Findings and limits, study-wide: For cytomegalovirus status, the classifier reportedly gave diagnoses with high specificity and sensitivity. Despite most TCR sequences being rare, some public TCRs occurred in many donors. The investigators catalogued 150 to 200 TCR beta chains as cytomegalovirus-associated. The tendency of first-cohort TCR clusters to co-occur in the roughly 110 validation repertoires was identified by a subsequent analysis.

This TCR was recovered from a woman under 40 in good health and CMV-seropositive. Sequencing input: PBMCs.

This CDR3 reads CASSEVPTGRASSTDTQYF. The CDR3 bases are TGTGCCAGCAGTGAGGTACCCACCGGGAGGGCATCTAGCACAGATACGCAGTATTTT. The V call is TRBV2, the J call TRBJ2-3; 8 bases line up with TRBD2. CDR1 is SNHLY, CDR2 FYNNEI, per germline. J gave up 0 bases and V 3 bases, and 14 bases lay outside the gene matches. This CDR3 is built from 19 residues.